The T cell receptor beta chain described here comes from a study of Graves' ophthalmopathy and Graves' hyperthyroidism. Whole-study context: Peripheral blood sampling preceded any treatment and occurred at initial diagnosis. General study points: With roughly 65% sensitivity and roughly 72% specificity, the model predicted ophthalmopathy progression.

Amplified material comprised TCR beta CDR3 regions derived from RNA transcripts. First-round RT-PCR employed HTBI primers, with a second-round multiplex PCR after it. TCRdb passed the multiplex PCR reads through MiXCR, listing each CDR3 protein once. The sample includes under 200,000 distinct CDR3 sequences, approximately 40% of them seen just once. This clonotype was seen many times. Its antigen is still unknown. The trim removed 6 bases at V and 1 base at J, leaving 13 bases unmatched. This CDR3 has 17 residues. Germline CDR1 reads MGHDK; CDR2 reads SYGVNS. The sequence derives from a woman aged 40 to 49 with Graves' ophthalmopathy. The chain is built from TRBV25-1 and TRBJ1-1; 8 bases map to TRBD1. The sequenced sample consisted of peripheral blood. DNA of the CDR3: TGTGCCAGCAGGAGGACAGGGACTTACCTCTCGAACACTGAAGCTTTCTTT. This sequence encodes CASRRTGTYLSNTEAFF.